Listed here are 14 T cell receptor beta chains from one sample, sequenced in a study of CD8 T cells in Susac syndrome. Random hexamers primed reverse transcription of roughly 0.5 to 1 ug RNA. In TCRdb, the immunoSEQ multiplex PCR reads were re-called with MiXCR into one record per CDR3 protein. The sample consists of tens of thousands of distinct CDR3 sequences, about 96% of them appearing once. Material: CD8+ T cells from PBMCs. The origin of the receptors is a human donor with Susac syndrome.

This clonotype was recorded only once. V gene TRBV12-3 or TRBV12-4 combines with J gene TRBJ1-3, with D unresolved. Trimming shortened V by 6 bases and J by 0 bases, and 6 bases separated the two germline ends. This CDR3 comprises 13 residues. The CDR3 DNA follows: TGTGCCAGCAGCACGGACTCTGGAAACACCATATATTTT. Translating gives CASSTDSGNTIYF.

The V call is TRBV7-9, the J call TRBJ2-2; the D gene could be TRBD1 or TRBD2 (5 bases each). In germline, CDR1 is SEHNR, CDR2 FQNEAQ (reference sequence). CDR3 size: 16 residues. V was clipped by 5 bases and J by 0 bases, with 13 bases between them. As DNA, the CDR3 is TGTGCCAGCAGCCCCCGGGACGGGACGAACACCGGGGAGCTGTTTTTT. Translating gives CASSPRDGTNTGELFF.

The CDR3 DNA reads as TGCGCCAGCAGCCAAGCCCATTCGAAGGCCCTACAGTACTTC. As protein: CASSQAHSKALQYF. This chain links TRBV4-3 with TRBJ2-7; D gene uncertain. This CDR3 region has 14 residues. Germline V gene data show CDR1 as LGHNA and CDR2 as YSLEER. Trimming removed 1 base at V and 10 bases at J, with 17 bases between.

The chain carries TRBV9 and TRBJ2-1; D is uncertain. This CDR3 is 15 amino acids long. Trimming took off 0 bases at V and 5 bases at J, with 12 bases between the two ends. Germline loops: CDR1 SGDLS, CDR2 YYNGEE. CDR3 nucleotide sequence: TGTGCCAGCAGCGTAGACCTCAATCAAAACAATGAGCAGTTCTTC. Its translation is CASSVDLNQNNEQFF.

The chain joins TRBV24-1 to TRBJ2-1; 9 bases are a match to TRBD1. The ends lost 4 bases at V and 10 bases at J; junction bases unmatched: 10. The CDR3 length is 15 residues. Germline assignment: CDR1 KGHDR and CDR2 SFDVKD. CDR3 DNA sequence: TGTGCCACCAGTGACGTTACAGGGGGCCTGGTCGAGCAGTTCTTC. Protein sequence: CATSDVTGGLVEQFF.

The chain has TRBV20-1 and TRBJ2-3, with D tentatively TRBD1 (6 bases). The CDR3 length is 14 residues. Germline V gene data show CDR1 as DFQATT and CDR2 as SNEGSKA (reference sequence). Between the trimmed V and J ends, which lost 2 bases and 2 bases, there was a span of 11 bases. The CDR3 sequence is CSARPQGFTDTQYF. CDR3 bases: TGCAGTGCTAGACCACAGGGTTTCACAGATACGCAGTATTTT.

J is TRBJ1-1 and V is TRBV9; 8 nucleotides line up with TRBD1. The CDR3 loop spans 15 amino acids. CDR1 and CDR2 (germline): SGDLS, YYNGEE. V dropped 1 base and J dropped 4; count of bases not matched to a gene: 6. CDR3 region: CASSVSGQGPTEAFF. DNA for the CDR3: TGTGCCAGCAGCGTAAGCGGACAGGGACCCACTGAAGCTTTCTTT.

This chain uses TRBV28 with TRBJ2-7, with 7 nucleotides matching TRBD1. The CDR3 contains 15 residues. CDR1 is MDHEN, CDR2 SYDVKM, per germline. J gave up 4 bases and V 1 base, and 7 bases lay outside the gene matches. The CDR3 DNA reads TGTGCCAGCAGTTTATTGGGGGACAGCCCTTACGAGCAGTACTTC. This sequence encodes CASSLLGDSPYEQYF.

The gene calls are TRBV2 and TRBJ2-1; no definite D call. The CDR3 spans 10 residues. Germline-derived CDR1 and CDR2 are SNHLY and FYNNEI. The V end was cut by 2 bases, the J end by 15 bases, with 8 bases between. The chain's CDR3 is CASSENVAFF. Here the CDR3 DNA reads TGTGCCAGCAGTGAAAATGTTGCGTTCTTC.

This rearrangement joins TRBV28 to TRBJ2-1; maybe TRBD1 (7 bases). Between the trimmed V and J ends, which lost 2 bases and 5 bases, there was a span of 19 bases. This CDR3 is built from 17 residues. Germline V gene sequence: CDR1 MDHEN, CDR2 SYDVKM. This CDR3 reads CASSLSLGGTVDNEQFF. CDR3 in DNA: TGTGCCAGCAGTTTAAGTCTTGGGGGGACAGTCGACAATGAGCAGTTCTTC.

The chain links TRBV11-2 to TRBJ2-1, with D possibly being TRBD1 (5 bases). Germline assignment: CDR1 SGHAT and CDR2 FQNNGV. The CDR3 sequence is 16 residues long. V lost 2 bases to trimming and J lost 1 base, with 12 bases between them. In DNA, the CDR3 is TGTGCCAGCAGCTTAAGGGGTCAGACATCCTACAATGAGCAGTTCTTC. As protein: CASSLRGQTSYNEQFF.

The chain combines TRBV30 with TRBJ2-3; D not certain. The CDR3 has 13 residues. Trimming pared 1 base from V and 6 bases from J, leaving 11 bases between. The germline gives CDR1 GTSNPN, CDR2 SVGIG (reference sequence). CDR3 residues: CAWSERERDTQYF. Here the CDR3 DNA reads TGTGCCTGGAGTGAAAGAGAGAGGGATACGCAGTATTTT.

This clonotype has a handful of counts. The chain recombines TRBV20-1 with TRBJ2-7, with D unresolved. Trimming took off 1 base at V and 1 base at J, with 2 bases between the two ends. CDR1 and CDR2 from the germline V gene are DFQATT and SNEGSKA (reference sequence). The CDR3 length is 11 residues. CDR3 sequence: CSARVSYEQYF. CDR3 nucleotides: TGCAGTGCTAGAGTTTCCTACGAGCAGTACTTC.

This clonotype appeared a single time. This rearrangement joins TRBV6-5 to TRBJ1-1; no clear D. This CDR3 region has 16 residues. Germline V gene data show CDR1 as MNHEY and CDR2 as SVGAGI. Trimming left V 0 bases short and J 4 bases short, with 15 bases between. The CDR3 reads CASSYSKYTWGTEAFF. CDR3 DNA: TGTGCCAGCAGTTACTCGAAGTACACCTGGGGCACTGAAGCTTTCTTT.